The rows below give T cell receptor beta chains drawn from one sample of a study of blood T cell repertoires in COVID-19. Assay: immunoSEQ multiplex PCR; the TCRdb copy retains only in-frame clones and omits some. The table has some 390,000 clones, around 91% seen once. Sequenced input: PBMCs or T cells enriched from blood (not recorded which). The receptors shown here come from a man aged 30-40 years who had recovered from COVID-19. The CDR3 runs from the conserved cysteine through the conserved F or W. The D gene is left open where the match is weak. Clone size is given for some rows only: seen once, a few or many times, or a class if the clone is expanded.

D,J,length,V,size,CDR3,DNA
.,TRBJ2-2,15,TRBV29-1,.,CSVVAPHRNTGELFF,TGCAGCGTTGTCGCCCCACATCGGAACACCGGGGAGCTGTTTTTT
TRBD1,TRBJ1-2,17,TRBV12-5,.,CASGPYSRDRSGYGYTF,TGTGCTAGTGGTCCTTACTCCCGGGACAGGAGTGGGTATGGCTACACCTTC
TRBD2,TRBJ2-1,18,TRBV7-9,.,CASRPGGSGSTSYNEQFF,TGTGCCAGTCGGCCAGGGGGTAGCGGGAGTACCAGCTACAATGAGCAGTTCTTC
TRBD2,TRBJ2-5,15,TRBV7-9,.,CASSLSAGVRETQYF,TGTGCCAGCAGCTTATCAGCGGGAGTTAGGGAGACCCAGTACTTC
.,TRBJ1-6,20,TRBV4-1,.,CASSQETPRGRGDYNSPLHF,TGCGCCAGCAGCCAAGAGACCCCCCGGGGGAGAGGGGACTATAATTCACCCCTCCACTTT
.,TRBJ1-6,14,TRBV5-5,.,CASSLAGGDSPLHF,TGTGCCAGCAGTTTGGCTGGGGGGGATTCACCCCTCCACTTT
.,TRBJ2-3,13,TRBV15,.,CATSRDWLDTQYF,TGTGCCACCAGCAGGGACTGGCTTGATACGCAGTATTTT
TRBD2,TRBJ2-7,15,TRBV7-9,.,CASDSGPAGGVEQYF,TGTGCCAGCGACTCCGGGCCAGCGGGAGGCGTCGAGCAGTACTTC
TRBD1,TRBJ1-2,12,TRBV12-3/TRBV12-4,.,CASSEGARGYTF,TGTGCCAGTTCGGAGGGGGCACGTGGCTACACCTTC
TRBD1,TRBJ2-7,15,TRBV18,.,CASSAGTGPAYEQYF,TGTGCCAGCTCAGCAGGGACAGGGCCAGCCTACGAGCAGTACTTC
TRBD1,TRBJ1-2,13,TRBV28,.,CASRNDRVSGYTF,TGTGCCAGCAGAAATGACAGGGTCTCTGGCTACACCTTC
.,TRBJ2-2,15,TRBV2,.,CASSGTTSNTGELFF,TGTGCCAGCAGTGGGACAACCTCGAACACCGGGGAGCTGTTTTTT
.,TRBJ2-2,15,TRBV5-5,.,CASRYMTGHTGELFF,TGTGCCAGCAGATACATGACAGGTCACACCGGGGAGCTGTTTTTT
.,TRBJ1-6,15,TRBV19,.,CASSLSRWGESPLHF,TGTGCCAGTAGTCTTAGCCGTTGGGGAGAATCACCCCTCCACTTT
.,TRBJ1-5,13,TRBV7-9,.,CASNELSNQPQHF,TGTGCCAGCAACGAACTAAGCAATCAGCCCCAGCATTTT
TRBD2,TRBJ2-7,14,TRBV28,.,CASSLAGEAHEQYF,TGTGCCAGCAGTTTGGCGGGGGAAGCGCACGAGCAGTACTTC
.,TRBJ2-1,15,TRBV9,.,CASSVDQVFVNEQFF,TGTGCCAGCAGCGTAGATCAGGTTTTCGTCAATGAGCAGTTCTTC
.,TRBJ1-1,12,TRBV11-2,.,CASSLEWSEAFF,TGTGCCAGCAGCTTAGAATGGAGCGAAGCTTTCTTT
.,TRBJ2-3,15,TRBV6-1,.,CASSESGLSTDTQYF,TGTGCCAGCAGTGAAAGCGGGCTTAGCACAGATACGCAGTATTTT
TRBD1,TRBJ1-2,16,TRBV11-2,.,CASSFGQGLLNYGYTF,TGTGCCAGCAGCTTTGGACAGGGTCTGCTTAACTATGGCTACACCTTC
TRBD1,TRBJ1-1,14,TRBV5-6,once,CASSSLGGGLGAFF,TGTGCCAGCAGCTCCCTTGGAGGGGGCCTAGGCGCTTTCTTT
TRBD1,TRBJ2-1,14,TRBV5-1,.,CASSRRGQDNEQFF,TGCGCCAGCAGCCGTAGAGGACAGGACAATGAGCAGTTCTTC
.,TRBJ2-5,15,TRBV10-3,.,CAISESRASSETQYF,TGTGCCATCAGTGAGTCGAGGGCTAGCTCGGAGACCCAGTACTTC
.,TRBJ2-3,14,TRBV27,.,CASSYASYTDTQYF,TGTGCCAGCAGTTACGCCTCCTACACAGATACGCAGTATTTT
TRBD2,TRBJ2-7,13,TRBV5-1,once,CASSFGGTYEQYF,TGCGCCAGCAGCTTCGGGGGGACCTACGAGCAGTACTTC
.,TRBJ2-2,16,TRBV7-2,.,CASTPGTGRNTGELFF,TGTGCCAGCACCCCAGGCACGGGAAGGAACACCGGGGAGCTGTTTTTT
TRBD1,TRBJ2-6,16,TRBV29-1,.,CSVQGAQSSGANVLTF,TGCAGCGTACAGGGGGCCCAGAGCTCTGGGGCCAACGTCCTGACTTTC
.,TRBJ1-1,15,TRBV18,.,CASSVTGEVITEAFF,TGTGCCAGCTCAGTGACAGGAGAGGTTATCACTGAAGCTTTCTTT
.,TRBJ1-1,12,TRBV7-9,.,CASSFFGSEAFF,.
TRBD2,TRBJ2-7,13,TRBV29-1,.,CSVGREGAYEQYF,TGCAGCGTCGGACGGGAGGGAGCCTACGAGCAGTACTTC
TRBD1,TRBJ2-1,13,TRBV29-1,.,CSVRQGGLGEQFF,TGCAGCGTTCGACAGGGCGGTCTCGGTGAGCAGTTCTTC
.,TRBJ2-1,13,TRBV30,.,CAWSVVPLASQFF,TGTGCCTGGAGTGTGGTACCCCTAGCTTCGCAGTTCTTC
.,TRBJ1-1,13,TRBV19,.,CASSMSGNTEAFF,TGTGCCAGTAGTATGAGCGGGAACACTGAAGCTTTCTTT
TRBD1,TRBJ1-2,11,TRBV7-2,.,CASSFRTGVTF,TGTGCCAGCAGCTTTCGGACAGGGGTTACCTTC
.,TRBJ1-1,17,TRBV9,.,CASSVGGRMGMNTEAFF,TGTGCCAGCAGCGTAGGGGGGCGCATGGGGATGAACACTGAAGCTTTCTTT
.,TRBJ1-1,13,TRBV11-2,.,CASTVAGLTEAFF,TGTGCCAGCACGGTCGCAGGCCTCACTGAAGCTTTCTTT
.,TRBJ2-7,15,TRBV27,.,CASSLIQGQSYEQYF,TGTGCCAGCAGTTTAATACAGGGTCAGTCCTACGAGCAGTACTTC
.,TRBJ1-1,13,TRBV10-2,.,CASSLGRVTEAFF,TGCGCCAGCAGTTTAGGGCGGGTCACTGAAGCTTTCTTT
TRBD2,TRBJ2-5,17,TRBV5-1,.,CASRSGTSGRAQETQYF,TGCGCCAGCAGGTCCGGGACTAGCGGGAGGGCGCAAGAGACCCAGTACTTC
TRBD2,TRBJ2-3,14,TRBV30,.,CAWRTSGYTDTQYF,TGTGCCTGGAGAACTAGCGGGTACACAGATACGCAGTATTTT
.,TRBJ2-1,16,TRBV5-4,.,CASSRGLSASYNEQFF,TGTGCCAGCAGCCGGGGACTCTCCGCCTCCTACAATGAGCAGTTCTTC
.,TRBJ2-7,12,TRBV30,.,CAWSGEAYEQYF,TGTGCCTGGAGCGGCGAGGCCTACGAGCAGTACTTC
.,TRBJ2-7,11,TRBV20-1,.,CSATDTYEQYF,TGCAGTGCCACGGACACCTACGAGCAGTACTTC
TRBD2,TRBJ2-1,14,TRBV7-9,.,CASSLKGEAGVRFF,TGTGCCAGCAGCTTGAAAGGAGAAGCGGGAGTAAGGTTCTTC
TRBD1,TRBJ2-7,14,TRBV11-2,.,CASSLAGGSYEQYF,TGTGCCAGCAGCTTGGCAGGGGGCTCCTACGAGCAGTACTTC
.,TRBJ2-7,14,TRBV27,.,CASGPRGFAYEQYF,TGTGCCAGCGGGCCGAGGGGGTTCGCCTACGAGCAGTACTTC
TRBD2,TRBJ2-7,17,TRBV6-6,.,CASSHRTSGRVVYEQYF,TGTGCCAGCAGTCACCGGACTAGCGGGAGAGTAGTCTACGAGCAGTACTTC
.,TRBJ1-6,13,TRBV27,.,CASSHNTGDPLHF,TGTGCCAGCAGTCACAATACGGGGGATCCCCTCCACTTT
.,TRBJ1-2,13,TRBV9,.,CASSVGGNYGYTF,TGTGCCAGCAGCGTCGGGGGGAACTATGGCTACACCTTC
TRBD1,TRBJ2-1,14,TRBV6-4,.,CASSAGGHDNEQFF,TGTGCCAGCAGTGCAGGGGGTCACGACAATGAGCAGTTCTTC
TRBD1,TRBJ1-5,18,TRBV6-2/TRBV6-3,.,CASSPDRGQANSNQPQHF,TGTGCCAGCAGCCCCGACAGGGGCCAAGCCAATAGCAATCAGCCCCAGCATTTT
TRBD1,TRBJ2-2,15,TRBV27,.,CASSFDRQGAGELFF,TGTGCCAGCAGTTTTGACAGACAGGGGGCCGGGGAGCTGTTTTTT
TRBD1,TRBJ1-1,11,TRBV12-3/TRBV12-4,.,CASSDRVEAFF,TGTGCCAGCAGTGACAGGGTTGAAGCTTTCTTT
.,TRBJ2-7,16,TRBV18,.,CASSLTDSLSTYEQYF,TGTGCCAGCTCATTAACCGACAGCCTATCTACCTACGAGCAGTACTTC
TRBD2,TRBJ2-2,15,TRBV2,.,CASTGLAVNTGELFF,TGTGCCAGCACAGGGCTAGCGGTAAACACCGGGGAGCTGTTTTTT
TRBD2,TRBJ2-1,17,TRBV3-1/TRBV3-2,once,CASSPEPSGRGRNEQFF,TGTGCCAGCAGCCCTGAACCTAGCGGGAGGGGCCGGAATGAGCAGTTCTTC